These T cell receptor beta chains were read from a single sample in a study of CD8+CD57+ T cells in acquired aplastic anemia. TCRdb passed the reads through MiXCR, listing each CDR3 protein once. Of about 180,000 distinct CDR3 sequences in the sample, over 40% were seen once. Sequencing was done on a sample of sorted CD4+, CD8+, or CD8+CD57+ T cells (not recorded which) from PBMCs. The receptors originated from a human donor with aplastic anemia. Each CDR3 is given with its conserved first and last residue. D genes are given only for firm matches. Only some rows state a clone size, as once, few, many or a class for expanded clones.

clone_size: many; d_call: -; j_call: TRBJ2-5; v_call: TRBV5-8; cdr3_aa: CASSLGSGTGETQYF
clone_size: -; d_call: TRBD1; j_call: TRBJ2-7; v_call: TRBV2; cdr3_aa: CASRRPRTGNSYEQYF
clone_size: -; d_call: TRBD2; j_call: TRBJ2-1; v_call: TRBV5-1; cdr3_aa: CASSLTSGHYNEQFF
clone_size: many; d_call: -; j_call: TRBJ1-4; v_call: TRBV7-9; cdr3_aa: CASSLTGGNEKLFF
clone_size: many; d_call: -; j_call: TRBJ2-7; v_call: TRBV5-1; cdr3_aa: CASRSTPSSTYEQYF
clone_size: -; d_call: TRBD2; j_call: TRBJ2-1; v_call: TRBV20-1; cdr3_aa: CSARKTSGTYNEQFF
clone_size: -; d_call: TRBD1; j_call: TRBJ1-3; v_call: TRBV10-3; cdr3_aa: CAISANTGGDLWKHHIF
clone_size: -; d_call: -; j_call: TRBJ1-2; v_call: TRBV7-9; cdr3_aa: CASSLVYGGYTF
clone_size: many; d_call: -; j_call: TRBJ1-1; v_call: TRBV12-5; cdr3_aa: CASGLRDSGATEAFF
clone_size: many; d_call: TRBD2; j_call: TRBJ2-7; v_call: TRBV20-1; cdr3_aa: CSARAISGSHEQYF
clone_size: -; d_call: -; j_call: TRBJ1-4; v_call: TRBV2; cdr3_aa: CASSEYDGEKLFF
clone_size: -; d_call: -; j_call: TRBJ2-5; v_call: TRBV11-3; cdr3_aa: CASSLTGAEETQYF
clone_size: many; d_call: -; j_call: TRBJ1-3; v_call: TRBV12-3/TRBV12-4; cdr3_aa: CASSFGRISGNTIYF
clone_size: -; d_call: TRBD2; j_call: TRBJ2-7; v_call: TRBV20-1; cdr3_aa: CSGRRTSGANSVEQYF
clone_size: -; d_call: -; j_call: TRBJ2-7; v_call: TRBV30; cdr3_aa: CAWSVSRPGEQYF
clone_size: many; d_call: -; j_call: TRBJ2-7; v_call: TRBV20-1; cdr3_aa: CSARDGAASYEQYF
clone_size: -; d_call: TRBD2; j_call: TRBJ2-1; v_call: TRBV6-2/TRBV6-3; cdr3_aa: CASRRGGDTDEQFF
clone_size: many; d_call: -; j_call: TRBJ2-5; v_call: TRBV7-2; cdr3_aa: CASSSSLSETQYF
clone_size: -; d_call: -; j_call: TRBJ2-1; v_call: TRBV11-2; cdr3_aa: CASSRRLWGALFNEQFF
clone_size: -; d_call: TRBD1; j_call: TRBJ1-5; v_call: TRBV19; cdr3_aa: CATTGTATNQPQHF
clone_size: many; d_call: -; j_call: TRBJ2-6; v_call: TRBV7-2; cdr3_aa: CASSSRGGANVLTF
clone_size: -; d_call: -; j_call: TRBJ2-1; v_call: TRBV10-3; cdr3_aa: CAISEGGPGQPYNEQFF
clone_size: many; d_call: -; j_call: TRBJ2-1; v_call: TRBV5-5; cdr3_aa: CASSLGPPPNEQFF
clone_size: many; d_call: -; j_call: TRBJ1-2; v_call: TRBV6-2/TRBV6-3; cdr3_aa: CASSYEAYGYTF
clone_size: -; d_call: -; j_call: TRBJ2-5; v_call: TRBV7-8; cdr3_aa: CASSVDTEETQYF
clone_size: -; d_call: -; j_call: TRBJ1-2; v_call: TRBV2; cdr3_aa: CASSDTTVTNYGYTF
clone_size: -; d_call: -; j_call: TRBJ2-5; v_call: TRBV9; cdr3_aa: CASSAQIGGAQETQYF
clone_size: many; d_call: -; j_call: TRBJ2-7; v_call: TRBV2; cdr3_aa: CASSEAVHEQYF
clone_size: -; d_call: TRBD2; j_call: TRBJ2-5; v_call: TRBV19; cdr3_aa: CASSMSVAGGQETQYF
clone_size: -; d_call: -; j_call: TRBJ2-5; v_call: TRBV29-1; cdr3_aa: CSARGIAVGETQYF
clone_size: few; d_call: -; j_call: TRBJ2-3; v_call: TRBV7-9; cdr3_aa: CASSLAPSDTQYF
clone_size: -; d_call: -; j_call: TRBJ2-2; v_call: TRBV24-1; cdr3_aa: CATSDSGTVTGELFF
clone_size: many; d_call: TRBD1; j_call: TRBJ1-2; v_call: TRBV6-5; cdr3_aa: CASSYSIQGASGYTF
clone_size: -; d_call: -; j_call: TRBJ1-3; v_call: TRBV20-1; cdr3_aa: CSVSGDILSGNTIYF
clone_size: -; d_call: -; j_call: TRBJ2-2; v_call: TRBV7-3; cdr3_aa: CASSSQTATGELFF
clone_size: -; d_call: -; j_call: TRBJ1-3; v_call: TRBV29-1; cdr3_aa: CSVEAPGNTIYF
clone_size: -; d_call: -; j_call: TRBJ1-1; v_call: TRBV7-9; cdr3_aa: CASSYRTVGAFF
clone_size: -; d_call: -; j_call: TRBJ1-1; v_call: TRBV19; cdr3_aa: CASSISVRGEAFF